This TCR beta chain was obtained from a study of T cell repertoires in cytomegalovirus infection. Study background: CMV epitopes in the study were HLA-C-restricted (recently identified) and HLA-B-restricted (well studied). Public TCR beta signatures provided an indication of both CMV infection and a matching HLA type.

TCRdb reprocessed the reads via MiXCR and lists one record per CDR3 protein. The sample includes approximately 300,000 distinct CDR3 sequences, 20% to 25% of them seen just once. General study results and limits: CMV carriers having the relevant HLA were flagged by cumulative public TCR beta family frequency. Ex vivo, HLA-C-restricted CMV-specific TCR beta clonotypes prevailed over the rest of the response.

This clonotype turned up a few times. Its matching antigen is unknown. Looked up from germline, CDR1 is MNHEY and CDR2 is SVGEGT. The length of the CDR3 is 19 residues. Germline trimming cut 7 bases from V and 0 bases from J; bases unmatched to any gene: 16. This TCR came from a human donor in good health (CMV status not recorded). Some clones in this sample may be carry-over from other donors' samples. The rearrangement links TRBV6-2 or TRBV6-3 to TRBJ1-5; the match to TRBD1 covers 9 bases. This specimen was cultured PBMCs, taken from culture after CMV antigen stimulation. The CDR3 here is CASTDPGQGVPNSNQPQHF. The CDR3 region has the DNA TGTGCCAGCACTGACCCGGGACAGGGTGTTCCGAATAGCAATCAGCCCCAGCATTTT.